The clone carrying this T cell receptor (beta chain) has only a few counts. Its antigen is not identified. The data belong to a study of blood T cells in healthy people across ages. Points from the study as a whole: Whereas aged donors had fewer naive CD4+ cells, long-lived donors had more of them and higher diversity.

PCR was performed a second time for 7 to 11 cycles using a sample-barcoded 5' primer and a J-beta primer mix. TCRdb redid the calling of the 5' RACE reads with MiXCR, one entry per CDR3 protein. The sample contains about 730,000 distinct CDR3 sequences, 40% to 45% of which appear only once. The CDR3 runs 15 residues. Trimming stripped 4 bases from V and 10 bases from J, with 18 bases between. Looked up from germline, CDR1 is SGDLS and CDR2 is YYNGEE. The source material was blood. This receptor was identified in a woman between 55 and 75 years old in good health. The chain employs TRBV9 and TRBJ1-6; perhaps TRBD1 as D (5 bases). CDR3 nucleotides: TGTGCCAGCAGCCCGAGCCCCGGGGCCCCCTCACCCCTCCACTTT. As protein: CASSPSPGAPSPLHF.